Reported below is one T cell receptor (beta chain). The time point here: blood 4 weeks post-SBRT, at nephrectomy. Treatment: 15 Gy SBRT to primary tumor, nephrectomy 4 weeks later. Nephrectomy followed 15 Gy stereotactic body radiation by 4 weeks. Serial blood draws occurred at baseline and 2 and 4 weeks post-SBRT. This renal cell carcinoma was of the clear cell type. Method: immunoSEQ multiplex PCR; TCRdb's copy keeps in-frame clones and lacks some. The repertoire has about 90,000 clones, approximately 86% of them found once; the top ten carry approximately 8.6%. The data are from a study of radiation and T cells in renal cell carcinoma. Germline CDR1 is MNHNS and CDR2 is SASEGT. V was shortened by 3 bases and J by 0 bases, with 14 bases between the two germline ends. The CDR3 length is 16 residues.

This clonotype originated in a man between 50 and 59 years old with renal cell carcinoma. The chain carries TRBV6-1 and TRBJ1-2; a weak D match, TRBD1 (6 bases). The specimen comprised blood, sampled from a patient whose treatment included radiotherapy and nephrectomy. This CDR3 reads CASSDWGHTSNYGYTF. The DNA for the CDR3 is TGTGCCAGCAGTGATTGGGGACACACCTCTAACTATGGCTACACCTTC.